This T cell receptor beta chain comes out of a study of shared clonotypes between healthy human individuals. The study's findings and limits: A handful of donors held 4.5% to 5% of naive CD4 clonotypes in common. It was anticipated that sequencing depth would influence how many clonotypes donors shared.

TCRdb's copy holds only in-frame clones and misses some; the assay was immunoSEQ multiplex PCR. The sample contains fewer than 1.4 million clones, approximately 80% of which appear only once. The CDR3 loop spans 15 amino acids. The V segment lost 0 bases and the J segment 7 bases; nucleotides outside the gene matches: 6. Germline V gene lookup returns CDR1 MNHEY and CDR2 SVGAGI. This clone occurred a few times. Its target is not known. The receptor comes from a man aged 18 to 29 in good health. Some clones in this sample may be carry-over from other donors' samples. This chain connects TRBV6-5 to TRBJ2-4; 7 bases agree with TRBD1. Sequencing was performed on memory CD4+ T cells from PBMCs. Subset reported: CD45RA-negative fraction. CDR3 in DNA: TGTGCCAGCAGTTACTCAAGGGGGCCGTGGAACATTCAGTACTTC. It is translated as CASSYSRGPWNIQYF.